This TCR beta chain was sequenced during a study of monozygotic twins with inflammatory bowel disease. This CDR3 spans 14 amino acids. Germline lookup yields CDR1 SGHTA and CDR2 FQGNSA. General observations from the study: The inverse Simpson measure of TCRbeta diversity was lower in IBD patients than in healthy co-twins.

Of note for this clonotype: What it binds is not known.

Two nested PCRs, of approximately 16 and 9 cycles, processed TCRalpha and TCRbeta cDNA. After re-calling the 5' RACE reads, TCRdb lists one entry per CDR3 protein, DNA absent. Its listing shows 310,000 or so distinct CDR3 sequences. The sequence was obtained from a human donor with ulcerative colitis or Crohn's disease, or a healthy co-twin of an affected twin (not recorded which). V and J are TRBV7-2 and TRBJ2-5; TCRdb lists TRBD1, though no DNA is available to test this call. The sequencing input was blood. The CDR3 is CASSHRGSEETQYF.